This T cell receptor (beta chain) was captured by sequencing in a study of OX40 agonist ivuxolimab in advanced cancers. Study overall: From roughly 20 to 90 years was the age range, with a mean of around 60 years, and over 80% were male. Study results and limitations: Among T cells, CD8+ cells averaged more expanded clones than CD4+ cells.

Profiled with immunoSEQ multiplex PCR; TCRdb holds only in-frame clones, not every one. The sample shows 59,000 or so clones, roughly 82% of them seen only once. About this clone itself: Its specificity is unknown.

This CDR3 comprises 14 residues. Germline V lookup: CDR1 SNHLY, CDR2 FYNNEI. V shed 5 bases, J shed 4 bases, and the junction held 5 bases outside the gene matches. This chain connects TRBV2 to TRBJ1-3; 7 positions agree with TRBD1. Sequencing was performed on CD4+ or CD8+ T cells sorted from blood, taken in a trial of the OX40 agonist ivuxolimab. The TCR was taken from an adult with an advanced solid tumor such as melanoma, head and neck, liver or kidney cancer. The CDR3 loop is CASSPWDRGNTIYF. As DNA, the CDR3 is TGTGCCAGCAGTCCCTGGGACAGAGGAAACACCATATATTTT.